This T cell receptor beta chain was found in a study of CD8+ T cells in alopecia areata. Findings and caveats of the study: Among the top 100, expanded CD8+ clones, as well as scalp clonality, were significantly decreased by tofacitinib. It was lesional scalp, especially alopecia totalis/universalis, that showed higher clonality than normal scalp.

This sample's treatment: oral pan-JAK inhibitor, 5-10 mg twice daily. This clone was seen many times. Its antigen is not identified. Following extraction, RNA underwent reverse transcription to cDNA, which served as the sequencing template. Generated by immunoSEQ multiplex PCR, the TCRdb table keeps only in-frame clones and is missing some. The top ten clones hold 12% of a sample with over 100,000 clones, 50% to 75% of them seen once. The CDR3 totals 16 residues. From germline, CDR1 is SGDLS and CDR2 YYNGEE. The germline V and J ends were trimmed by 3 bases and 0 bases, with 13 bases remaining between them.

Source: CD8+ T cells sorted from blood, taken at week 24, from a patient treated with tofacitinib. This TCR was recovered from a human donor with alopecia areata. V and J are TRBV9 and TRBJ2-1; maybe TRBD2 (5 bases). The CDR3 bases are TGTGCCAGCAGCGGCGGGTTTTGGAGCTCCTACAATGAGCAGTTCTTC. This gives the protein CASSGGFWSSYNEQFF.